This T cell receptor beta chain was captured in a study of blood T cell repertoires in COVID-19. In the study overall: In each case, the material was cDNA or gDNA derived from T cells, B-cell-depleted T cells, or PBMCs.

Authors' analysis steps: Estimation of nucleated cell counts was performed using reference gene primer amplification. Assay: immunoSEQ multiplex PCR; the TCRdb copy retains only in-frame clones and omits some. V, J and clone size reflect that table, while D and trimming were determined from the DNA. The sample lists fewer than 700,000 clones, around nine tenths seen once, with roughly 7.3% in the top ten. Patients from Seattle were sampled longitudinally, starting during active infection. The TCR was taken from a woman in her 50s with COVID-19, enrolled during active disease. Sample: peripheral blood.

The CDR3 DNA is TGTGCCAGCAGCCCTCGACAGGGGGCTTACGAGCAGTACTTC. It codes for CASSPRQGAYEQYF. The V and J genes are TRBV3-1 (or the pseudogene TRBV3-2) and TRBJ2-7; TRBD1 matches 10 bases. In germline, CDR1 is LGHDT, CDR2 YNNKEL (reference sequence). The CDR3 is 14 amino acids. V trimming: 4 bases; J trimming: 4 bases; junction bases outside the gene matches: 4.